This TCR beta chain was recorded in a study of PD-L1 blockade in urothelial cancer. Produced via immunoSEQ multiplex PCR; TCRdb's table is partial and in-frame only. Of roughly 43,000 clones listed, approximately 80% are singletons. Documented time point: pretreatment peripheral blood. This clonotype was sampled from a man aged 55 to 69 with urothelial cancer. The input for sequencing was PBMCs, taken around atezolizumab (anti-PD-L1) treatment.

The CDR3 loop reads CASSKGTGDRNQPQHF. CDR3 bases: TGTGCCAGCAGCAAGGGGACAGGGGATCGCAATCAGCCCCAGCATTTT. The chain combines TRBV21-1 with TRBJ1-5; the table's D gene call, TRBD1, was not cross checked with the DNA. TRBV21-1 is described as a pseudogene. The CDR3 is 16 amino acids.